The sequence of this T cell receptor (beta chain) was determined in a study of radiation and T cells in renal cell carcinoma. After removal of 2 bases from V and 9 bases from J, the junction contained 7 bases not matched to a gene. CDR1 is SGDLS, CDR2 YYNGEE, per germline. CDR3 size: 14 residues. TCRdb's table, derived via immunoSEQ multiplex PCR, lists solely in-frame clones and lacks some. The table lists 120,000 to 150,000 clones, roughly 90% of them singletons. Time point of the sample: blood 4 weeks post-SBRT, at nephrectomy. Treatment described: 15 Gy SBRT to primary tumor, nephrectomy 4 weeks later. Blood was sampled at baseline, 2 weeks and 4 weeks after SBRT. This renal cell carcinoma was of the clear cell type. Worth noting for this clone: Its antigen is unidentified.

The study, taken as a whole, reports: In blood, top tumor clones expanded by 2 weeks, shrinking by 4.

The sequence was obtained from a woman aged 45-65 years with renal cell carcinoma. The source was blood, collected from a patient whose treatment included radiotherapy and nephrectomy. V is TRBV9 and J is TRBJ2-1; 8 bases are shared with TRBD2. In DNA, the CDR3 is TGTGCCAGCAGCGTCCGACTAGCGAGCACTGAGCAGTTCTTC. It is translated as CASSVRLASTEQFF.